Sequencing of this TCR beta chain was carried out in a study of shared clonotypes between healthy human individuals. The CDR3 has 16 amino acids. Unmatched junction bases numbered 11, after V lost 4 bases and J lost 7 bases. Germline V CDR1 and CDR2: ENHRY, SYGVKD. Study results and limitations: Estimated richness values were generally larger in naive subsets than in memory subsets. Among donors, clonotype sharing was expected to be affected by sequencing depth.

On this clone itself: Its matching antigen is unknown.

The data were produced by immunoSEQ multiplex PCR, yet TCRdb's version contains in-frame clones alone and is incomplete. The sample yields about 1.5 million clones, roughly 96% seen once. The chain carries TRBV10-3 and TRBJ2-5; 11 positions match TRBD2. The receptor comes from a man aged 25 to 40 in good health. The sample was naive CD4+ T cells sorted from blood. Subset defined: CD45RA+ positively selected. CDR3 DNA sequence: TGTGCCATCAGTGCCAGGACTAGCGGGCGAGTCGGGACCCAGTACTTC. Translation gives CAISARTSGRVGTQYF.